These 12 T cell receptor beta chains were sequenced from one sample in a study of shared clonotypes between healthy human individuals. Positive CCR7 selection of CD45RO-negative cells yielded the naive CD8 cells, and terminally differentiated effector memory CD45RA+ cells were excluded. This table comes from immunoSEQ multiplex PCR, and its TCRdb copy is limited to in-frame clones, with some not included. The repertoire includes around 1.9 million clones, approximately 94% of them detected once, and 1.5% to 2% sits in the top ten. Material for sequencing was naive CD8+ T cells from PBMCs. Receptor source: a man younger than 35 in good health. Some clones in this sample may be carry-over from other donors' samples.

Only one count was recorded for this clone. The chain couples TRBV7-6 to TRBJ2-3, with 7 positions matching TRBD1. Trimming at V came to 5 bases and at J to 0 bases, leaving 11 bases not matched to a gene. This CDR3 comprises 17 residues. From germline, CDR1 is SGHVS and CDR2 FNYEAQ. CDR3 in amino acids: CASSTGARPTSTDTQYF. DNA for the CDR3: TGTGCCAGCAGCACAGGGGCCCGTCCAACTAGCACAGATACGCAGTATTTT.

This sequence joins TRBV7-2 and TRBJ2-3; no firm D call. CDR3 length equals 14 residues. CDR1 and CDR2 (germline): SGHTA, FQGNSA. V dropped 5 bases and J dropped 2 bases, with 11 bases sitting between them. The CDR3 loop is CASSPNHNTDTQYF. The CDR3 coding sequence is TGTGCCAGCAGCCCTAATCATAACACAGATACGCAGTATTTT.

This clone was found a few times. The chain is built from TRBV2 and TRBJ2-7, with TRBD2 matching over 10 bases. Trimming took 8 bases from V and 2 from J; bases not matched to a gene: 3. The CDR3 is 13 amino acids. Germline V gives CDR1 SNHLY, CDR2 FYNNEI. The CDR3 sequence: CASPAGGPYEQYF. In DNA, the CDR3 is TGTGCCAGCCCAGCGGGAGGGCCCTACGAGCAGTACTTC.

The chain links TRBV5-1 to TRBJ2-7; TRBD2 might be the D (6 bases). This CDR3 has 15 residues. The V end was cut by 4 bases, the J end by 1 base, with 15 bases between. Germline loops: CDR1 SGHRS, CDR2 YFSETQ. The CDR3: CASSPVGSRSYEQYF. The CDR3 DNA is TGCGCCAGCAGCCCCGTCGGGAGTAGATCCTACGAGCAGTACTTC.

The V gene is TRBV4-3, the J gene TRBJ2-1, with 7 bases lining up with TRBD2. Trimming at V came to 0 bases and at J to 0 bases, leaving 8 bases not matched to a gene. This CDR3 has 18 residues. Looked up from germline, CDR1 is LGHNA and CDR2 is YSLEER. The CDR3 loop reads CASSQDWGRATSYNEQFF. The CDR3 DNA reads as TGCGCCAGCAGCCAAGATTGGGGGAGGGCCACCTCCTACAATGAGCAGTTCTTC.

V gene TRBV10-3 combines with J gene TRBJ2-2; TRBD1 agrees at 8 bases. Trimming cost V 5 bases and J 10 bases; bases outside gene matches: 15. Germline lookup yields CDR1 ENHRY and CDR2 SYGVKD. The CDR3 extends over 16 amino acids. The CDR3 region is CAISFPKDRVGEELFF. The CDR3 nucleotides read TGTGCCATCAGTTTCCCAAAGGACAGGGTGGGCGAGGAGCTGTTTTTT.

This sequence joins TRBV4-3 and TRBJ2-1; D not resolved. V lost 0 bases and J 0 bases, leaving 6 bases between the germline ends. The CDR3 is 15 amino acids. Germline V gene data show CDR1 as LGHNA and CDR2 as YSLEER. CDR3 sequence: CASSQEYGSYNEQFF. The CDR3 bases are TGCGCCAGCAGCCAAGAGTATGGCTCCTACAATGAGCAGTTCTTC.

About this clone: The sample holds other DNA sequences that translate to the same CDR3. V is TRBV5-1 and J is TRBJ2-1; TRBD2 agrees at 12 bases. CDR1 is SGHRS and CDR2 is YFSETQ in the germline V gene. The length of the CDR3 is 16 residues. The V gene end was trimmed by 0 bases and the J gene end by 6 bases; junction bases not matched to a gene: 4. The CDR3 DNA sequence: TGCGCCAGCAGCTTGGCACGACTAGCGGGAGCCAATGAGCAGTTCTTC. As protein: CASSLARLAGANEQFF.

This chain links TRBV5-4 with TRBJ2-7; D remains ambiguous. CDR3 length equals 13 residues. V was clipped by 2 bases and J by 4 bases, with 10 bases between them. CDR1 is SGHNT and CDR2 is YYREEE in the germline V gene (reference sequence). CDR3 region: CASSFEKHYEQYF. The CDR3 nucleotides are TGTGCCAGCAGCTTTGAAAAGCATTACGAGCAGTACTTC.

As concerns this clone: One end of the junction fails to match germline, which may point to a read error. Additional DNA sequences in this sample encode the identical CDR3. V usage is TRBV5-1 and J usage is TRBJ1-3; 10 nucleotides align to TRBD1. The CDR3 has 16 residues. Germline values: CDR1 SGHRS, CDR2 YFSETQ. The CDR3 loop is CASSGGQGTDGNTIYF. The CDR3, as DNA: TGCGCCAGCAGCGGGGGACAGGGGACCGATGGAAACACCATATACTTT.

This clone was counted a single time. The chain links TRBV9 to TRBJ1-3; tentatively, D is TRBD1 (5 bases). Trimming took 0 bases from V and 8 from J, leaving 15 bases between them. Germline lookup yields CDR1 SGDLS and CDR2 YYNGEE. The CDR3 contains 15 residues. The CDR3 spells CASSVAAGPGDTIYF. In DNA, the CDR3 is TGTGCCAGCAGCGTAGCGGCAGGGCCTGGTGACACCATATATTTT.

The chain combines TRBV5-1 with TRBJ1-4, with a possible D match to TRBD1 (5 bases). This CDR3 spans 14 amino acids. Looked up from germline, CDR1 is SGHRS and CDR2 is YFSETQ. The V and J ends lost 4 bases and 9 bases respectively, with 16 bases between them. Here the CDR3 DNA reads TGCGCCAGCAGCCCTACTCAGGGCGTCAAAAAACTGTTTTTT. It encodes CASSPTQGVKKLFF.